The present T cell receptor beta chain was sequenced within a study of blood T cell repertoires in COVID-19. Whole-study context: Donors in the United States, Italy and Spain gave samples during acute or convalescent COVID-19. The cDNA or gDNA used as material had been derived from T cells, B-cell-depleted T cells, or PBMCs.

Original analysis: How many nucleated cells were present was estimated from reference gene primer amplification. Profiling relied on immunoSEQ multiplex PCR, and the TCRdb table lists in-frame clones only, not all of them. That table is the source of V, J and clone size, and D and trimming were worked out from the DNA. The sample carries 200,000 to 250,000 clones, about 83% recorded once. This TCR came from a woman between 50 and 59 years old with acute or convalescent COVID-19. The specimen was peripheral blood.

This CDR3 reads CASSQERDLTF. Here the CDR3 DNA reads TGTGCCAGCAGCCAAGAGCGGGATTTAACCTTC. The V call is TRBV4-2, the J call TRBJ1-2; D gene unclear. The CDR3 runs to 11 residues. Germline assignment: CDR1 LGHNA and CDR2 YNFKEQ. The V end was cut by 0 bases, the J end by 14 bases, with 10 bases between.